Below are 6 T cell receptor beta chains sequenced from a single sample in a study of blood T cell repertoires in COVID-19. Measured with immunoSEQ multiplex PCR; TCRdb has only the in-frame clones, and not every one. The repertoire consists of 150,000 to 200,000 clones, with under 90% occurring once and the leading ten covering 15% to 20%. Sequencing used PBMCs or T cells enriched from blood (not recorded which). The receptors come from a man aged 60 to 75 who had recovered from COVID-19.

The chain couples TRBV19 to TRBJ2-5, with 9 bases identical to TRBD1. The CDR3 has 15 amino acids. Per germline, CDR1 LNHDA and CDR2 SQIVND (reference sequence). V lost 3 bases and J lost 2; bases outside the gene matches: 4. The CDR3 DNA reads as TGTGCCAGTAGTATCGTCGGACAGGGGCAAGAGACCCAGTACTTC. Protein: CASSIVGQGQETQYF.

This chain connects TRBV18 to TRBJ1-5, with a weak D call TRBD1 (6 bases). This CDR3 is built from 14 residues. Between the trimmed V and J ends, which lost 5 bases and 0 bases, there was a span of 8 bases. Germline V lookup: CDR1 KGHSH, CDR2 LQKENI. The DNA of the CDR3 is TGTGCCAGCTCATCGGGACATAGCAATCAGCCCCAGCATTTT. Protein: CASSSGHSNQPQHF.

A few counts support this clone. The V call is TRBV7-2, the J call TRBJ1-4; the D is unclear. V was trimmed by 5 bases and J by 4 bases, leaving 14 bases between them. The CDR3 loop spans 15 amino acids. Germline V CDR1 and CDR2: SGHTA, FQGNSA. The CDR3 protein is CASSAQASHNEKLFF. CDR3 DNA: TGTGCCAGCAGCGCCCAGGCCAGCCATAATGAAAAACTGTTTTTT. Supplemented by reference TRBV7-2 and TRBJ1-4, the full variable domain reads GAGVSQSPSNKVTEKGKDVELRCDPISGHTALYWYRQSLGQGLEFLIYFQGNSAPDKSGLPSDRFSAERTGGSVSTLTIQRTQQEDSAVYLCASSAQASHNEKLFFGSGTQLSVL.

The chain employs TRBV7-8 and TRBJ2-2, with D perhaps TRBD2 (6 bases). Trimming cost V 4 bases and J 1 base, with 13 bases left between them. CDR3 length equals 16 residues. From germline, CDR1 is SGHVS and CDR2 FQNEAQ. The CDR3 loop reads CASSSSSRGNTGELFF. CDR3 sequence (DNA): TGTGCCAGCAGCTCCTCCTCGCGGGGGAACACCGGGGAGCTGTTTTTT. Drawing the rest from reference TRBV7-8 and TRBJ2-2, the complete variable domain is GAGVSQSPRYKVAKRGQDVALRCDPISGHVSLFWYQQALGQGPEFLTYFQNEAQLDKSGLPSDRFFAERPEGSVSTLKIQRTQQEDSAVYLCASSSSSRGNTGELFFGEGSRLTVL.

The chain has TRBV7-7 and TRBJ2-7, with TRBD1 matching 7 bases. Germline trimming cut 0 bases from V and 4 bases from J; bases unmatched to any gene: 0. Germline CDR1 is SSHAT and CDR2 is FNYEAQ (reference sequence). The CDR3 contains 13 residues. The CDR3 sequence is CASSLAGQYEQYF. Here the CDR3 DNA reads TGTGCCAGCAGCTTAGCGGGACAGTACGAGCAGTACTTC.

This chain uses TRBV15 with TRBJ1-3, with TRBD1 matching over 11 bases. Looked up from germline, CDR1 is LNHNV and CDR2 is YYDKDF (reference sequence). V was clipped by 0 bases and J by 2 bases; unmatched bases: 9. The CDR3 runs 19 residues. CDR3 loop: CATSRDPFGQGAPGNTIYF. For the CDR3, the DNA is TGTGCCACCAGCAGAGATCCCTTCGGACAGGGGGCCCCTGGAAACACCATATATTTT.